What follows are 12 T cell receptor beta chains derived from one specimen sequenced in a study of CD8 T cells in Susac syndrome. Reverse transcription of 0.5 to 1 ug RNA was performed with random hexamers. TCRdb reprocessed the immunoSEQ multiplex PCR reads via MiXCR and lists one record per CDR3 protein. Of some 130,000 distinct CDR3 sequences in the sample, 65% to 90% were seen once. Sample: CD8+ T cells from PBMCs. Every receptor here comes from a human donor with multiple sclerosis.

This chain connects TRBV28 to TRBJ2-3, with TRBD1 as a possible D gene (5 bases). The CDR3 is 13 residues long. Germline CDR1 and CDR2: MDHEN and SYDVKM. V was pared by 4 bases and J by 8 bases, with 13 bases between. The CDR3 region is CASSSERRATQYF. The DNA for the CDR3 is TGTGCCAGCAGTTCGGAGCGCAGGGCTACGCAGTATTTT.

The chain carries TRBV4-3 and TRBJ2-5; D perhaps matches TRBD2 (7 bases). V was cut by 1 base and J by 4 bases, with 16 bases left in between. The CDR3 consists of 16 residues. The V gene's germline CDR1 is LGHNA and CDR2 YSLEER. In nucleotides, the CDR3 is TGCGCCAGCAGCCAAGTTTTGAGGGGGAGGGGAGAGACCCAGTACTTC. Protein product: CASSQVLRGRGETQYF.

The V and J genes are TRBV13 and TRBJ2-7; a weak D match, TRBD1 (5 bases). Trimming removed 1 base at V and 6 bases at J, with 13 bases between. This CDR3 contains 14 residues. Germline V gene lookup returns CDR1 PRHDT and CDR2 FYEKMQ (reference sequence). CDR3 in DNA: TGTGCCAGCAGCTTAGCGGCAGGGCTGGGCGAGCAGTACGTC. Translated: CASSLAAGLGEQYV.

The chain couples TRBV27 to TRBJ1-2, with D unclear. The CDR3 runs to 13 residues. V was shortened by 3 bases and J by 4 bases, with 9 bases between the two germline ends. Germline V gene data show CDR1 as MNHEY and CDR2 as SMNVEV (reference sequence). The CDR3 spells CASSLSRAYGYTF. The CDR3 nucleotides are TGTGCCAGCAGTTTGAGTAGGGCCTATGGCTACACCTTC.

This chain uses TRBV9 with TRBJ2-6; no clear D gene. V was pared by 7 bases and J by 2 bases, with 10 bases between. This CDR3 is 14 amino acids long. Germline V CDR1 and CDR2: SGDLS, YYNGEE. CDR3 region: CASAIGAGANVLTF. In DNA form, the CDR3 reads TGTGCCAGCGCGATTGGGGCTGGGGCCAACGTCCTGACTTTC.

The chain recombines TRBV7-9 with TRBJ2-2; a weak D match, TRBD2 (6 bases). The CDR3 loop spans 14 amino acids. The germline gives CDR1 SEHNR, CDR2 FQNEAQ (reference sequence). The V gene lost 5 bases and the J gene lost 15 bases, with 22 bases spanning the gap. The CDR3 bases are TGTGCCAGCAGCCATCAAAATCGGGCCGGAGGGGTGTTTTTT. Translation gives CASSHQNRAGGVFF.

The V gene is TRBV12-5, the J gene TRBJ2-3; D call uncertain. CDR3 length: 12 residues. From germline, CDR1 is LGHNT and CDR2 FRNRAP. V was pared by 5 bases and J by 6 bases, with 9 bases between. The DNA of the CDR3 is TGTGCTAGTGGTCAGTTCACGGATACGCAGTATTTT. Translated: CASGQFTDTQYF.

CDR3 in amino acids: CASSEWDGTEAFF. The CDR3 DNA reads as TGTGCCAGCAGTGAATGGGATGGAACTGAAGCTTTCTTT. The rearrangement joins TRBV25-1 to TRBJ1-1; D gene ambiguous. The CDR3 loop spans 13 amino acids. From germline, CDR1 is MGHDK and CDR2 SYGVNS. Trimming left V 1 base short and J 5 bases short, with 8 bases between.

V usage is TRBV20-1 and J usage is TRBJ1-6, with 9 positions matching TRBD1. Per germline, CDR1 DFQATT and CDR2 SNEGSKA (reference sequence). This CDR3 is built from 16 residues. Trimming took 6 bases from V and 4 from J; bases not matched to a gene: 10. The CDR3 region is CSAPRTGELYNSPLHF. The CDR3 coding sequence is TGCAGTGCCCCCAGGACAGGGGAGCTTTATAATTCACCCCTCCACTTT.

Here the CDR3 reads CAISQGAGEQFF. The CDR3 region has the DNA TGTGCCATCAGTCAGGGGGCCGGGGAGCAGTTCTTC. The J gene is TRBJ2-1, the V gene TRBV10-3; 8 bases fit TRBD1. The J segment lost 10 bases and the V segment lost 5 bases, leaving 4 bases of the junction unmatched. Germline-derived CDR1 and CDR2 are ENHRY and SYGVKD. The CDR3 has 12 residues.

V and J are TRBV19 and TRBJ1-1; maybe TRBD1 (5 bases). The germline V gene encodes CDR1 LNHDA and CDR2 SQIVND (reference sequence). The germline V and J ends were trimmed by 7 bases and 1 base, with 13 bases remaining between them. This CDR3 has 14 residues. The CDR3 is CASNYGTPNTEAFF. In DNA form, the CDR3 reads TGTGCCAGTAATTACGGGACGCCGAACACTGAAGCTTTCTTT.

The rearrangement joins TRBV3-1 to TRBJ2-1, with a tentative D call TRBD1 (7 bases). Between the trimmed V and J ends, which lost 5 bases and 6 bases, there was a span of 14 bases. CDR3 length: 14 residues. Germline assignment: CDR1 LGHDT and CDR2 YNNKEL (reference sequence). In DNA, the CDR3 is TGTGCCAGCAGCGTCCAGGGGGGTCCCAATGAGCAGTTCTTC. It is translated as CASSVQGGPNEQFF.